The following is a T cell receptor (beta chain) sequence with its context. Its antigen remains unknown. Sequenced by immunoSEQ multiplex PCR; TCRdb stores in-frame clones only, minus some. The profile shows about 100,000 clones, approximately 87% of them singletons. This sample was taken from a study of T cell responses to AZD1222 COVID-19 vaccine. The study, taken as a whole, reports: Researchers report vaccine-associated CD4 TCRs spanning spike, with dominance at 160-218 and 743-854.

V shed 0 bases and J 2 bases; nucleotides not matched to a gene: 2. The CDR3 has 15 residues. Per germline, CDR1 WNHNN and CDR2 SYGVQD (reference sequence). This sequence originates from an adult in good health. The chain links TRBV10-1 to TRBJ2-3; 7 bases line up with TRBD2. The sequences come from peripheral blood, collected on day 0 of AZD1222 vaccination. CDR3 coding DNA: TGCGCCAGCAGTGAGTCGGGGGGGAACACAGATACGCAGTATTTT. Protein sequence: CASSESGGNTDTQYF.